A selection of T cell receptor beta chains follows, all from one sample in a study of OX40 agonist ivuxolimab in advanced cancers. Sequencing was performed with immunoSEQ multiplex PCR; in TCRdb, only in-frame clones are kept and a portion is missing. The sample carries 80,000 or so clones, 85% recorded once. The sequences come from CD4+ or CD8+ T cells sorted from blood, collected in a trial of the OX40 agonist ivuxolimab. All receptors come from an adult with an advanced solid tumor such as melanoma, head and neck, liver or kidney cancer. Each CDR3 is given with its conserved first and last residue.

V gene: TRBV5-6
J gene: TRBJ1-2
CDR3 protein: CASSWHRGYGYTF

V gene: TRBV5-1
J gene: TRBJ1-4
CDR3 protein: CASSKRAGNEKLFF

V gene: TRBV20-1
J gene: TRBJ2-3
CDR3 protein: CSARIGDTQYF

V gene: TRBV28
J gene: TRBJ2-7
CDR3 protein: CASRTGAQDYEQYF

V gene: TRBV30
J gene: TRBJ1-5
CDR3 protein: CAWSGETGPQHF

V gene: TRBV7-3
J gene: TRBJ2-5
CDR3 protein: CASSLAGTDQETQYF

V gene: TRBV2
J gene: TRBJ2-3
CDR3 protein: CASSVFSRTDTQYF

V gene: TRBV5-1
J gene: TRBJ1-1
CDR3 protein: CASSLGRVDTEAFF

V gene: TRBV5-1
J gene: TRBJ2-3
CDR3 protein: CASSGGANTDTQYF

V gene: TRBV2
J gene: TRBJ1-5
CDR3 protein: CASSPASLGSNQPQHF

V gene: TRBV5-1
J gene: TRBJ2-5
CDR3 protein: CASSLEAETQYF

V gene: TRBV7-2
J gene: TRBJ1-1
CDR3 protein: CASSLGPGAEAFF

V gene: TRBV5-1
J gene: TRBJ1-1
CDR3 protein: CASSLESVGNTEAFF

V gene: TRBV5-6
J gene: TRBJ2-1
CDR3 protein: CASSLPGGHGSYNEQFF

V gene: TRBV5-1
J gene: TRBJ2-3
CDR3 protein: CASSRSGARDTQYF

V gene: TRBV6-5
J gene: TRBJ2-2
CDR3 protein: CASRSPSGTGELFF

V gene: TRBV2
J gene: TRBJ2-3
CDR3 protein: CASSELAGGGDTQYF

V gene: TRBV6-1
J gene: TRBJ1-2
CDR3 protein: CASSAAVGEPYDYTF

V gene: TRBV7-9
J gene: TRBJ2-7
CDR3 protein: CASNTGGATLEQYF

V gene: TRBV7-2
J gene: TRBJ1-5
CDR3 protein: CASSTRRDSYNQPQHF

V gene: TRBV30
J gene: TRBJ1-3
CDR3 protein: CAWSGGYGGNTIYF

V gene: TRBV28
J gene: TRBJ1-5
CDR3 protein: CASAFVGVSNQPQHF

V gene: TRBV7-2
J gene: TRBJ1-1
CDR3 protein: CASSLRQGANTEAFF

V gene: TRBV28
J gene: TRBJ1-5
CDR3 protein: CASTLPRGNQPQHF

V gene: TRBV11-2
J gene: TRBJ2-5
CDR3 protein: CASSLSPATGSETQYF